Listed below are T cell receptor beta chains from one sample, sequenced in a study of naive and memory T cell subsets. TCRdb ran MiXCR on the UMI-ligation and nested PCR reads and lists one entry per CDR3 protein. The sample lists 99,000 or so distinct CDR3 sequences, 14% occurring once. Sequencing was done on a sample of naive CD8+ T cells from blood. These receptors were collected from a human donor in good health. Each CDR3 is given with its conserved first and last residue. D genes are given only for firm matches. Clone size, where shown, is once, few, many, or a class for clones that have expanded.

CASSQEAGRVNEQFF	TGCGCCAGCAGCCAAGAAGCCGGGAGAGTCAATGAGCAGTTCTTC	15	.	TRBV4-3	TRBJ2-1	many
CASLKATGGTYEQYF	TGTGCCAGCCTAAAGGCTACAGGGGGCACCTACGAGCAGTACTTC	15	TRBD1	TRBV27	TRBJ2-7	few
CASGNGGLTEAFF	TGTGCCAGCGGAAATGGGGGCTTGACTGAAGCTTTCTTT	13	.	TRBV7-9	TRBJ1-1	few
CASSRTGGEETQYF	TGTGCCAGCAGTCGAACGGGAGGTGAAGAGACCCAGTACTTC	14	TRBD2	TRBV12-3/TRBV12-4	TRBJ2-5	many
CSVETESYGYTF	TGCAGCGTTGAGACAGAGAGCTATGGCTACACCTTC	12	.	TRBV29-1	TRBJ1-2	many
CASSYSVLVYNEQFF	TGTGCCAGCAGTTACTCGGTACTCGTCTACAATGAGCAGTTCTTC	15	.	TRBV6-2/TRBV6-3	TRBJ2-1	.
CASSEAGGPYNEQFF	TGTGCCAGCAGTGAGGCGGGAGGGCCCTACAATGAGCAGTTCTTC	15	TRBD2	TRBV6-1	TRBJ2-1	.
CSVSWRAQIKETQYF	TGCAGCGTTAGTTGGCGGGCGCAGATAAAAGAGACCCAGTACTTC	15	.	TRBV29-1	TRBJ2-5	.
CASSLASRGQNVTF	TGTGCCAGCTCACTAGCAAGCCGTGGACAGAATGTGACTTTC	14	.	TRBV18	TRBJ2-6	many
CASSIGLRSHSYEQYF	TGTGCCAGTAGTATAGGGTTACGAAGCCACTCCTACGAGCAGTACTTC	16	.	TRBV19	TRBJ2-7	once
CASSFTRAHEDLNEQFF	TGTGCCAGCAGCTTCACCCGGGCCCATGAAGATCTCAATGAGCAGTTCTTC	17	.	TRBV7-9	TRBJ2-1	few
CASSQVGVYGYTF	TGCGCCAGCAGCCAAGTTGGGGTCTATGGCTACACCTTC	13	.	TRBV4-1	TRBJ1-2	.
CASSFKRERSYEQYF	TGTGCCAGCAGCTTCAAGCGGGAGCGGTCCTACGAGCAGTACTTC	15	TRBD2	TRBV5-4	TRBJ2-7	many
CATSDLVGGEAFF	TGTGCCACCAGTGATCTGGTGGGGGGCGAAGCTTTCTTT	13	.	TRBV24-1	TRBJ1-1	many
CASSTGHLRAEAFF	TGTGCCAGCAGCACGGGACACCTTCGGGCTGAAGCTTTCTTT	14	.	TRBV12-3/TRBV12-4	TRBJ1-1	.
CASRQGPEEQYF	TGTGCCAGCAGACAGGGGCCGGAGGAGCAGTACTTC	12	TRBD1	TRBV25-1	TRBJ2-7	.
CASSLTGNQPQHF	TGTGCCAGCAGTTTAACGGGGAATCAGCCCCAGCATTTT	13	.	TRBV12-3/TRBV12-4	TRBJ1-5	many
CASSQHPLDQSSYEQYF	TGTGCCAGCAGCCAACATCCGCTCGACCAGAGCTCCTACGAGCAGTACTTC	17	.	TRBV14	TRBJ2-7	many
CASSLGGGLTEAFF	TGTGCCAGCAGTTTAGGGGGGGGCTTGACTGAAGCTTTCTTT	14	.	TRBV27	TRBJ1-1	.
CSAPDRSYNEQFF	TGCAGTGCTCCGGACAGGTCCTACAATGAGCAGTTCTTC	13	TRBD1	TRBV20-1	TRBJ2-1	few
CASSVAGSPLHF	TGTGCCAGCAGCGTAGCGGGATCACCCCTCCACTTT	12	.	TRBV9	TRBJ1-6	few
CASSYPTSGSYEQYF	TGTGCCAGCAGCTACCCCACTAGCGGGAGTTACGAGCAGTACTTC	15	TRBD2	TRBV7-8	TRBJ2-7	many
CASTPGTGNSPLHF	TGTGCCAGCACCCCCGGGACAGGGAATTCACCCCTCCACTTT	14	TRBD1	TRBV6-5	TRBJ1-6	many
CASSKLHTEAFF	TGTGCCAGCAGTAAGCTTCACACTGAAGCTTTCTTT	12	.	TRBV25-1	TRBJ1-1	.
CSVERAGGQVDTQYF	TGCAGCGTTGAAAGGGCGGGGGGGCAGGTAGATACGCAGTATTTT	15	TRBD2	TRBV29-1	TRBJ2-3	few
CASSPQQPLNTEAFF	TGTGCCAGCAGCCCACAGCAACCCTTGAACACTGAAGCTTTCTTT	15	.	TRBV3-1	TRBJ1-1	many
CSAVGDRENEQFF	TGCAGCGCTGTGGGGGACCGCGAAAATGAGCAGTTCTTC	13	.	TRBV29-1	TRBJ2-1	.
CASSPLVLSTDTQYF	TGTGCCAGCAGCCCATTGGTCCTTAGCACAGATACGCAGTATTTT	15	.	TRBV6-5	TRBJ2-3	many
CAWSVSTVHEQYF	TGTGCCTGGAGTGTATCGACAGTTCACGAGCAGTACTTC	13	.	TRBV30	TRBJ2-7	few
CASSLGFGRSQETQYF	TGTGCCAGCAGCTTAGGGTTCGGAAGATCCCAAGAGACCCAGTACTTC	16	.	TRBV7-9	TRBJ2-5	few
CSARAELTDTQYF	TGCAGTGCTAGGGCGGAACTCACAGATACGCAGTATTTT	13	.	TRBV20-1	TRBJ2-3	many
CASSTRDRGIDSPLHF	TGTGCCAGCAGTACCCGGGACAGGGGGATAGATTCACCCCTCCACTTT	16	TRBD1	TRBV28	TRBJ1-6	.
CSAQAGSRYEQYF	TGCAGTGCCCAAGCGGGAAGTCGGTACGAGCAGTACTTC	13	TRBD2	TRBV20-1	TRBJ2-7	.
CASNFAGGEQYF	TGTGCCAGCAACTTTGCGGGGGGCGAGCAGTACTTC	12	TRBD2	TRBV4-2	TRBJ2-7	once
CASRGGSNQPQHF	TGTGCCAGCAGGGGTGGTAGCAATCAGCCCCAGCATTTT	13	.	TRBV6-1	TRBJ1-5	.
CASSPGGGRHYGYTF	TGTGCCAGCAGCCCAGGGGGGGGCAGGCACTATGGCTACACCTTC	15	TRBD1	TRBV9	TRBJ1-2	many
CSERDNTEAFF	TGCAGCGAACGGGACAACACTGAAGCTTTCTTT	11	.	TRBV29-1	TRBJ1-1	.